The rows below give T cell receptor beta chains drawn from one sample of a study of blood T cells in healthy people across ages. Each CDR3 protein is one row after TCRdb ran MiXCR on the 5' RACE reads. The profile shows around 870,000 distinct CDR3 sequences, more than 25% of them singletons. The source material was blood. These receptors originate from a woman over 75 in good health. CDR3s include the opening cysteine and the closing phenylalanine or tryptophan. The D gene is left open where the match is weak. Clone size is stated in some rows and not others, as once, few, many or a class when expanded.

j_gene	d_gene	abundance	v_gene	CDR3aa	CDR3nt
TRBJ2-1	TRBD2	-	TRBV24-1	CATSDPDGGLAGRYEQFF	TGTGCCACCAGTGATCCCGACGGGGGACTAGCGGGAAGGTATGAGCAGTTCTTC
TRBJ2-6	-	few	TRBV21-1	CASSGPGTGANVLTF	TGTGCCAGCAGCGGGCCCGGGACCGGGGCCAACGTCCTGACTTTC
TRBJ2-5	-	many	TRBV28	CASSIPGHGKGRQETQYF	TGTGCCAGCAGTATCCCGGGACATGGCAAGGGCCGTCAAGAGACCCAGTACTTC
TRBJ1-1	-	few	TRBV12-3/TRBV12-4	CASSFSGKNTEAFF	TGTGCCAGCAGCTTCTCCGGGAAGAACACTGAAGCTTTCTTT
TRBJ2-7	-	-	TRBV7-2	CASSYQAEFTYEQYF	TGTGCCAGCAGCTACCAAGCGGAATTCACCTACGAGCAGTACTTC
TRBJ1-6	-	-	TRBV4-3	CASSPSTGNSPLHF	TGCGCCAGCAGCCCCTCCACGGGTAATTCACCCCTCCACTTT
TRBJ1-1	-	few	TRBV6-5	CASSYRRVSRLGNTEAFF	TGTGCCAGCAGTTACAGGCGTGTCAGCCGCTTAGGAAACACTGAAGCTTTCTTT
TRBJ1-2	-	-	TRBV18	CASSPPNNREGYTF	TGTGCCAGCTCACCACCCAATAACAGAGAGGGCTACACCTTC
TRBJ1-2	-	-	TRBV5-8	CASSLTDPYGYGYTF	TGTGCCAGCAGCCTAACTGACCCGTACGGCTATGGCTACACCTTC
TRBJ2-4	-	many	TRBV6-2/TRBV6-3	CASSTTAGVQYF	TGTGCCAGCAGTACGACGGCGGGTGTTCAGTACTTC
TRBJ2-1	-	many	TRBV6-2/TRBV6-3	CASSYEQGNGYNEQFF	TGTGCCAGCAGTTACGAACAGGGAAACGGCTACAATGAGCAGTTCTTC
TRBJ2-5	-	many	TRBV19	CASSKGWQETQYF	TGTGCCAGTAGTAAGGGTTGGCAGGAGACCCAGTACTTC
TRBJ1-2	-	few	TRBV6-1	CASSKDNYGYTF	TGTGCCAGCTCCAAGGACAACTATGGCTACACCTTC
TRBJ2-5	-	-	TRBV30	CAWTVMPGGQETQYF	TGTGCCTGGACTGTAATGCCTGGGGGCCAAGAGACCCAGTACTTC
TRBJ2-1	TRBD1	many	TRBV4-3	CASSQGSGRQGNNEQFF	TGCGCCAGCAGCCAAGGTTCGGGACGACAGGGTAACAATGAGCAGTTCTTC
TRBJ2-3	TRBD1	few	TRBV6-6	CASSRGPGQGTDTQYF	TGTGCCAGCAGTCGTGGTCCGGGACAGGGAACAGATACGCAGTATTTT
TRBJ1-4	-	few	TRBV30	CASGANEKLFF	TGTGCCTCCGGGGCTAATGAAAAACTGTTTTTT